In this sample, the clone carrying this T cell receptor beta chain turned up many times. No antigen is known for it. Per the germline V gene, CDR1 is SGHTA and CDR2 is FQGNSA. The CDR3 length is 17 residues. Trimming pared 8 bases from V and 7 bases from J, leaving 28 bases between. These data are taken from a study of molecular identifiers for immune sequencing clone quantification. Findings and limits, study-wide: Clones carrying above 20 RNA copies accounted for over 99% of effector molecules, under 1% in naive cells. Identical TCR molecules sharing a barcode could underestimate highly expanded clone sizes. Spiked Jurkat TCR RNA equivalent to one cell reportedly surfaced among under 1.1 million naive cells.

TCRdb reprocessed the PCR reads via MiXCR and lists one record per CDR3 protein. The data show about 40,000 distinct CDR3 sequences, under 20% seen once. The sequenced sample consisted of naive CD8+ T cells from blood, with Jurkat cell RNA spiked in. Described subset: FACS-sorted CD8+CD4-CCR7+CD45RA+ naive T cells. The chain recombines TRBV7-2 with TRBJ2-3; tentative D call: TRBD2 (6 bases). The source of this sequence is a human donor in good health. Some libraries in this study had Jurkat cell RNA spiked in. The CDR3 here is CASSPPAPLTSYYTQYF. The CDR3 nucleotides are TGTGCCAGCTCCCCCCCTGCTCCGTTAACTAGCTACTATACGCAGTATTTT.